This T cell receptor (beta chain) was obtained from a study of T cells after yellow fever vaccination. Study findings and constraints: Of the clonotypes, a small share occurred in both CD4 and CD8 compartments. Clones that expanded after primary vaccination mostly reappeared after the booster (over 95% CD4, about 89% CD8).

About this clonotype itself: Its antigen is as yet unknown.

A single record per CDR3 protein comes from TCRdb applying MiXCR to the 5' RACE reads. The data contain about 350,000 distinct CDR3 sequences, 8.1% of them singletons. Germline values: CDR1 SGHRS, CDR2 YFSETQ. The CDR3 runs to 16 residues. V was pared by 4 bases and J by 5 bases, with 10 bases of the junction left unmatched. The TCR was taken from a man aged 18 to 30 who received the YFV17D yellow fever vaccine. The specimen was PBMCs, collected more than 35 days after the first yellow fever vaccination. J is TRBJ2-5 and V is TRBV5-1, with 11 bases fitting TRBD2. CDR3 in amino acids: CASSLPLAGGGETQYF. CDR3 nucleotide sequence: TGCGCCAGCAGCCTCCCCCTAGCGGGGGGTGGCGAGACCCAGTACTTC.